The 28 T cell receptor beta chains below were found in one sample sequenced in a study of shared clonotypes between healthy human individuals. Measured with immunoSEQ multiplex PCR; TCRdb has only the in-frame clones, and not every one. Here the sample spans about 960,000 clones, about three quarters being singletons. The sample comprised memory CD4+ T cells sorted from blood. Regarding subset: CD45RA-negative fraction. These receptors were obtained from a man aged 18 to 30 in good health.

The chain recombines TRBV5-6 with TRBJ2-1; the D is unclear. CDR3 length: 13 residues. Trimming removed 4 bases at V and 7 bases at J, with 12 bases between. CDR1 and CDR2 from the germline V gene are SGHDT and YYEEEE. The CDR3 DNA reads TGTGCCAGCAGCCCGGGCTCGAGGAATGAGCAGTTCTTC. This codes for CASSPGSRNEQFF.

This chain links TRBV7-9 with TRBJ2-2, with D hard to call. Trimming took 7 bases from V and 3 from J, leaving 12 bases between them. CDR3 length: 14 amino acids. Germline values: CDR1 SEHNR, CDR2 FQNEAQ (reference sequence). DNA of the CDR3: TGTGCCAGCAAGTCAATCAACCACACCGGGGAGCTGTTTTTT. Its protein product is CASKSINHTGELFF.

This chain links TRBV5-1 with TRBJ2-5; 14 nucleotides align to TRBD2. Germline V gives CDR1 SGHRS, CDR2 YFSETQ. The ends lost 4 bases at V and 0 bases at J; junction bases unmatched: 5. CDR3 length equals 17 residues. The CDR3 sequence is CASSPGLAGVYQETQYF. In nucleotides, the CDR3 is TGCGCCAGCAGCCCGGGACTAGCGGGGGTGTACCAAGAGACCCAGTACTTC.

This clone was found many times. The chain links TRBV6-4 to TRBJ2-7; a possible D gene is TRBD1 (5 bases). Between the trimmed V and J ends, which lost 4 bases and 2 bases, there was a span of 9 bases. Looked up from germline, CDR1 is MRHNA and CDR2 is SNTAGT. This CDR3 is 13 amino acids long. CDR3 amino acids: CASSVGQAYEQYF. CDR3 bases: TGTGCCAGCAGTGTAGGACAAGCCTACGAGCAGTACTTC.

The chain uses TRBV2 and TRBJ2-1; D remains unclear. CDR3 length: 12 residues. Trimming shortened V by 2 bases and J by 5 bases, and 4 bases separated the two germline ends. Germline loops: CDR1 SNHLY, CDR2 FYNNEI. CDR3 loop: CASSEIDNEQFF. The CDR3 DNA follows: TGTGCCAGCAGTGAAATTGACAATGAGCAGTTCTTC.

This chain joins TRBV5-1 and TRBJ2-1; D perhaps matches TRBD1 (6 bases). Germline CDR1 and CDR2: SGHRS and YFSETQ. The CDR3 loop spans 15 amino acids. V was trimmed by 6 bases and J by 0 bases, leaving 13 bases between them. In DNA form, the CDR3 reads TGCGCCAGCACCCCCGGGACAAGCTCCTACAATGAGCAGTTCTTC. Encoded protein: CASTPGTSSYNEQFF.

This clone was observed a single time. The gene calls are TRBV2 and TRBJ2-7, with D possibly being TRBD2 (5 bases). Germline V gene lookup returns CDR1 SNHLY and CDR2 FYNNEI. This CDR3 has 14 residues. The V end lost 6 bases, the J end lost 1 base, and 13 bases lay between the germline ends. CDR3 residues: CASSLLVQSYEQYF. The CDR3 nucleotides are TGTGCCAGCAGCTTACTAGTACAATCCTACGAGCAGTACTTC.

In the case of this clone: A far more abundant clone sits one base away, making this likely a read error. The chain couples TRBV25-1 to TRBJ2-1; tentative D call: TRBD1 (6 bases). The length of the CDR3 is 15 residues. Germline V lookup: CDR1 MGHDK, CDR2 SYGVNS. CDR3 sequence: CANSELGGPGNEQFF. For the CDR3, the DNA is TGTGCCAACAGTGAATTAGGGGGACCGGGCAATGAGCAGTTCTTC.

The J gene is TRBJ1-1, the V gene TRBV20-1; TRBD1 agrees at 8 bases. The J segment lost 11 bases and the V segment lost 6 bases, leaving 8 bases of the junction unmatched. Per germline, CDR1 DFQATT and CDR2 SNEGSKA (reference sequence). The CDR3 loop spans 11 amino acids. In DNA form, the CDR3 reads TGCAGTGCGGACAGGGATTTTGGCGCTTTCTTT. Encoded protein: CSADRDFGAFF.

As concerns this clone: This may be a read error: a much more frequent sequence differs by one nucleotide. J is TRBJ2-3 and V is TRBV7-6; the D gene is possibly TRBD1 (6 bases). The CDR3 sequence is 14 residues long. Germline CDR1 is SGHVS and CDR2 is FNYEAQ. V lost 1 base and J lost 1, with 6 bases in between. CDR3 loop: CASSLDRGTDTQYF. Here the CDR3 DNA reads TGTGCCAGCAGCTTAGACAGGGGCACAGATACGCAGTATTTT.

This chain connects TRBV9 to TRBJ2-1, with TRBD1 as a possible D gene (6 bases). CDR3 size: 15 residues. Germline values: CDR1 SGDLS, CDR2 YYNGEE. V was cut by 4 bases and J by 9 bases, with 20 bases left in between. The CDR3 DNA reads TGTGCCAGCAGCTCGCAGAGGGGGACACGGGGTGAGCAGTTCTTC. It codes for CASSSQRGTRGEQFF. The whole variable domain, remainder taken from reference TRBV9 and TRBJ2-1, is DSGVTQTPKHLITATGQRVTLRCSPRSGDLSVYWYQQSLDQGLQFLIQYYNGEERAKGNILERFSAQQFPDLHSELNLSSLELGDSALYFCASSSQRGTRGEQFFGPGTRLTVL.

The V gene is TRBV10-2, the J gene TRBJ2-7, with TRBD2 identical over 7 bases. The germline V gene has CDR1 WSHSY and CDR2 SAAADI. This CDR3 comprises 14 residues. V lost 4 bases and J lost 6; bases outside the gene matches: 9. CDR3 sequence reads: CASSAELARGEQYF. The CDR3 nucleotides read TGCGCCAGCAGTGCTGAACTAGCGAGAGGCGAGCAGTACTTC.

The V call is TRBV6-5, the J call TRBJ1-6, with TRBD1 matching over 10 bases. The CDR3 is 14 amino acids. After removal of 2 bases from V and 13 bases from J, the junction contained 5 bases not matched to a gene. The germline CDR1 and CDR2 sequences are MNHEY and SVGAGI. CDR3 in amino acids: CASSYGQGGGPLHF. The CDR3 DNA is TGTGCCAGCAGTTACGGACAGGGGGGTGGCCCCCTCCACTTT.

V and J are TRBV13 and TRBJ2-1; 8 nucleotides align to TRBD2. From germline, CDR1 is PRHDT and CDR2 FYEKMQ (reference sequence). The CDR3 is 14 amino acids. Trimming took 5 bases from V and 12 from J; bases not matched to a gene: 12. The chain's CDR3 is CASSPRGGAIRQFF. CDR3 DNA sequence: TGTGCCAGCAGCCCCCGGGGGGGCGCGATCAGGCAGTTCTTC.

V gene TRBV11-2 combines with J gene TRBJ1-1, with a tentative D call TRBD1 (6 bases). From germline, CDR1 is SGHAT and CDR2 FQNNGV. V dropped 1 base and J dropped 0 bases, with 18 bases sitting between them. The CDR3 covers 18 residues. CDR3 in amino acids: CASSLAFRTGIMNTEAFF. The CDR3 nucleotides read TGTGCCAGCAGCTTAGCGTTCCGAACAGGGATAATGAACACTGAAGCTTTCTTT.

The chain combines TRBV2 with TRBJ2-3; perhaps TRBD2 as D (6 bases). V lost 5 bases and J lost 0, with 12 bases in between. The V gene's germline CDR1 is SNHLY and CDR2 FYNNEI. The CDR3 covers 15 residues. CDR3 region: CASSPGAGSTDTQYF. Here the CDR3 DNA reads TGTGCCAGCAGTCCCGGGGCGGGGAGCACAGATACGCAGTATTTT.

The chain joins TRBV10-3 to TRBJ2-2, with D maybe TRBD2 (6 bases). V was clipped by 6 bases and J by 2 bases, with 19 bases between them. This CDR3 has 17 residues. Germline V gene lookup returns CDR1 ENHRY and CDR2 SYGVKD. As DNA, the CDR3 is TGTGCCATCAGCCCGACCACGACTAGGGCAAACACCGGGGAGCTGTTTTTT. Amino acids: CAISPTTTRANTGELFF.

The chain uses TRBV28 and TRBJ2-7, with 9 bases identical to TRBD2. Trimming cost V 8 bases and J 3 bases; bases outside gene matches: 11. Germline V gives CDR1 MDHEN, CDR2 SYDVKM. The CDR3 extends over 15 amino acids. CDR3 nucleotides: TGTGCCAGCTCAAGGGCGGGGGGGACTAGCTACGAGCAGTACTTC. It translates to CASSRAGGTSYEQYF.

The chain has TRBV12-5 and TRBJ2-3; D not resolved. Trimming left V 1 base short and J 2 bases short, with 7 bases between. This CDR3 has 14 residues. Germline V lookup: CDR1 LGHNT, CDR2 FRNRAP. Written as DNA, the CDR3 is TGTGCTAGTGGTTTGGGCAGACTCACAGATACGCAGTATTTT. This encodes CASGLGRLTDTQYF.

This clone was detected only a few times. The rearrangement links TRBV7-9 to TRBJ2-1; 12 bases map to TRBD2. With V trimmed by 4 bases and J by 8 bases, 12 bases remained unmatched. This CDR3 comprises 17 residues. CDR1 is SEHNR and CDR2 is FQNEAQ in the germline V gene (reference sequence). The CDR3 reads CASSSKARLAGEDEQFF. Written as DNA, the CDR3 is TGTGCCAGCAGCTCAAAAGCCCGACTAGCGGGAGAGGATGAGCAGTTCTTC.

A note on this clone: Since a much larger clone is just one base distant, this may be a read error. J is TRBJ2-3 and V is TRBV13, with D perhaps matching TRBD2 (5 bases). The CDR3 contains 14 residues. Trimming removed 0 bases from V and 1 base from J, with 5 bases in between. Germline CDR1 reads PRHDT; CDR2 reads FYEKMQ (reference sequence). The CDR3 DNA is TGTGCCAGCAGCTTAGGCGGGGGCACAGATACGCAGTATTTT. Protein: CASSLGGGTDTQYF.

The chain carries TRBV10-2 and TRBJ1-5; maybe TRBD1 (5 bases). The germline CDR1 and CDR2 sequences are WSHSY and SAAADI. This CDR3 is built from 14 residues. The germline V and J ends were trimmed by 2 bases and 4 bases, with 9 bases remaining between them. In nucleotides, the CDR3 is TGCGCCAGCAGTGAGCTCGACAGAAATCAGCCCCAGCATTTT. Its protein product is CASSELDRNQPQHF.

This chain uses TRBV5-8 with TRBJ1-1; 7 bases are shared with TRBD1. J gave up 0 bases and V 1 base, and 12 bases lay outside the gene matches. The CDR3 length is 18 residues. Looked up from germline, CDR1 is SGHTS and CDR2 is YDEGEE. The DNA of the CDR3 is TGTGCCAGCAGCTTGAAAGTTTTTTTCGGGACAGTGAACACTGAAGCTTTCTTT. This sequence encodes CASSLKVFFGTVNTEAFF.

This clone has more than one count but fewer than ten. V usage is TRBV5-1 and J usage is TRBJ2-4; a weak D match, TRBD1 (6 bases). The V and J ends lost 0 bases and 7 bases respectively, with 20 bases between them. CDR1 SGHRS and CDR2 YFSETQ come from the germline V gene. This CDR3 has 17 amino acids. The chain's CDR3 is CASSLGVGLQGGNIQYF. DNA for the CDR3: TGCGCCAGCAGCTTGGGAGTGGGTTTACAGGGCGGCAACATTCAGTACTTC.

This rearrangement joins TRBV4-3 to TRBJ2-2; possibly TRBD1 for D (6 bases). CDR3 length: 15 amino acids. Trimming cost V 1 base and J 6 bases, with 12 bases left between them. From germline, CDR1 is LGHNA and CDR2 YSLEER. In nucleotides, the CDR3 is TGCGCCAGCAGCCAAGGCCCAGGGGTTCCCGGGGAGCTGTTTTTT. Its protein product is CASSQGPGVPGELFF.

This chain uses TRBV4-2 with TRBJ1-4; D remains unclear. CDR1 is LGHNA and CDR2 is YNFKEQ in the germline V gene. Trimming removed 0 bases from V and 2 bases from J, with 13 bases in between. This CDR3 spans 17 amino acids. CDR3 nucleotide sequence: TGTGCCAGCAGCCAAGACCTTTCATATAGGACTAATGAAAAACTGTTTTTT. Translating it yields CASSQDLSYRTNEKLFF.

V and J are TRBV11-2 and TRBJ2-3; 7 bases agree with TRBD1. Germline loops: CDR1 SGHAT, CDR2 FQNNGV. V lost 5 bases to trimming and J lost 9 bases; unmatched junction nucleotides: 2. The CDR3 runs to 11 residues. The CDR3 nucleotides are TGTGCCAGCAGCAGGGGACAGACGCAGTATTTT. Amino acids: CASSRGQTQYF.

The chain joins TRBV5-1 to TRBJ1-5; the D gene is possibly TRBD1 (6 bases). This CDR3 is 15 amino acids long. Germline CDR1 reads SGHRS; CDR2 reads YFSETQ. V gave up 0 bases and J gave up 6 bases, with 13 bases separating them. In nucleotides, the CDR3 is TGCGCCAGCAGCTTGGGTTCAGGGGAGACTCAGCCCCAGCATTTT. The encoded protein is CASSLGSGETQPQHF.